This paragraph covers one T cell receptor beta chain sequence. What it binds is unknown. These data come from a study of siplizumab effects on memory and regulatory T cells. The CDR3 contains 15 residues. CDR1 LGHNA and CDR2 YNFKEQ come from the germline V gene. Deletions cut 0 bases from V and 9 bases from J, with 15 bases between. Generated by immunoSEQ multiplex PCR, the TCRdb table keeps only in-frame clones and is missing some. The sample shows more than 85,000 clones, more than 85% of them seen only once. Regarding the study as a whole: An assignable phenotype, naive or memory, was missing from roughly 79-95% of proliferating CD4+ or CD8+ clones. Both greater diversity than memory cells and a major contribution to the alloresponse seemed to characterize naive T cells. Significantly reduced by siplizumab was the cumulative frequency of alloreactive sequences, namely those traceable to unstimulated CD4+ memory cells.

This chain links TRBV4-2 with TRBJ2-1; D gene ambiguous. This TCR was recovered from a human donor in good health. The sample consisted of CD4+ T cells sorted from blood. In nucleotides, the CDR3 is TGTGCCAGCAGCCAAGAATCGGGTCGGAGCAGTGAGCAGTTCTTC. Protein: CASSQESGRSSEQFF.